Shown below are 6 T cell receptor beta chains from a single sample sequenced in a study of T cell responses to AZD1222 COVID-19 vaccine. Repertoires were generated with immunoSEQ multiplex PCR, while TCRdb's copy carries only in-frame clones and drops some. The sample contains 150,000 or so clones, around 87% of which appear only once. Sequenced material: peripheral blood, taken 28 days after the second AZD1222 dose. All receptors come from an adult who received the AZD1222 COVID-19 vaccine.

This clone turned up a few times. The chain carries TRBV14 and TRBJ2-7; D remains unclear. Trimming took 0 bases from V and 0 from J, leaving 6 bases between them. CDR3 length equals 14 residues. Germline CDR1 reads SGHDN; CDR2 reads FVKESK. The CDR3 bases are TGTGCCAGCAGCCAAGAGGCCTTCTCCTACGAGCAGTACTTC. Amino acid sequence: CASSQEAFSYEQYF.

Here the CDR3 DNA reads TGTGCCAGCAGTATCAACAGGGGGCGGGACGGGGAGCTGTTTTTT. It translates to CASSINRGRDGELFF. V and J are TRBV27 and TRBJ2-2; TRBD1 aligns across 9 bases. The CDR3 is made up of 15 amino acids. V lost 5 bases to trimming and J lost 7 bases; unmatched junction nucleotides: 8. Germline lookup yields CDR1 MNHEY and CDR2 SMNVEV (reference sequence).

The chain carries TRBV6-2 or TRBV6-3 and TRBJ2-1; D remains ambiguous. The CDR3 has 15 amino acids. The germline V and J ends were trimmed by 6 bases and 4 bases, with 16 bases remaining between them. Per the germline V gene, CDR1 is MNHEY and CDR2 is SVGEGT. The CDR3 DNA follows: TGTGCCAGCAGCGAAGGGTACAATGAGTACAATGAGCAGTTCTTC. Translation: CASSEGYNEYNEQFF.

The J gene is TRBJ2-3, the V gene TRBV6-5; 9 positions match TRBD1. This CDR3 contains 13 residues. CDR1 is MNHEY and CDR2 is SVGAGI in the germline V gene. V was pared by 8 bases and J by 2 bases, with 2 bases of the junction left unmatched. The CDR3 spells CASGDRVTDTQYF. CDR3 sequence (DNA): TGTGCCAGCGGGGACAGGGTCACAGATACGCAGTATTTT.

J is TRBJ1-4 and V is TRBV7-9, with TRBD1 matching over 9 bases. With V trimmed by 4 bases and J by 8 bases, 8 bases remained unmatched. CDR3 size: 15 residues. Germline V lookup: CDR1 SEHNR, CDR2 FQNEAQ (reference sequence). The CDR3 DNA reads as TGTGCCAGCAGCTCGGGACAGGGAGAAGGAGAAAAACTGTTTTTT. It yields the protein CASSSGQGEGEKLFF.

The chain carries TRBV28 and TRBJ1-2, with TRBD1 matching over 7 bases. Trimming cost V 3 bases and J 8 bases; bases outside gene matches: 9. This CDR3 spans 14 amino acids. Germline values: CDR1 MDHEN, CDR2 SYDVKM. For the CDR3, the DNA is TGTGCCAGCAGTTTGGGGACAGCGGGTAGCGGCTACACCTTC. The encoded protein is CASSLGTAGSGYTF.